This paragraph covers one TCR beta chain sequence. These data are taken from a study of shared clonotypes between healthy human individuals. The V and J ends lost 5 bases and 6 bases, in that order; junction bases with no gene match: 5. Germline V lookup: CDR1 SGHDT, CDR2 YYEEEE. CDR3 length equals 13 residues. Only in-frame clones appear in the TCRdb table, and some are missing; sequencing was by immunoSEQ multiplex PCR. Of 2 million to 2.5 million clones listed, 90% to 97% are singletons. The chain uses TRBV5-6 and TRBJ1-2; 9 bases match TRBD1. The sample was naive CD4+ T cells sorted from blood. Subset in this sample: CD45RA+ positively selected. The source is a young man in good health. The chain's CDR3 is CASSTQGAHGYTF. The DNA for the CDR3 is TGTGCCAGCAGTACACAGGGGGCTCATGGCTACACCTTC.